The entry below describes one T cell receptor beta chain. Its antigen is currently unknown. The data derive from a study of graft-versus-host responses after intestinal transplantation. Study-wide background: Multivisceral, liver-intestinal, or isolated intestinal transplants were performed in recipients. Tacrolimus plus steroids were given to all recipients for about 3 years, preceded by anti-thymocyte globulin induction.

This table comes from immunoSEQ multiplex PCR, and its TCRdb copy is limited to in-frame clones, with some not included. Of about 85,000 clones listed, approximately 90% are singletons. Study observations and caveats: Allograft clonal ratios (graft-versus-host to host-versus-graft) were high in patients who had graft-donor T cell macrochimerism. Early post-transplant declines in HvG were associated with peak levels of circulating GvH clones.

This receptor was obtained from a human donor who was the organ donor for an intestinal transplant. The sequences come from unstimulated CD8+ T cells sorted from spleen or lymph node cells, collected before transplant.

The DNA for the CDR3 is TGTGCCAGCAGCTTCGGACAGGGGGCTGGTCAGCCCCAGCATTTT. Translating it yields CASSFGQGAGQPQHF. The rearrangement links TRBV5-5 to TRBJ1-5, with 11 bases matching TRBD1. V lost 2 bases and J lost 6; bases outside the gene matches: 4. This CDR3 has 15 residues. The germline CDR1 and CDR2 sequences are SGHKS and YYEKEE (reference sequence).